The clone carrying this TCR beta chain has ten or more counts. The antigen is unknown. The CDR3 is 15 amino acids. Trimming stripped 1 base from V and 0 bases from J, with 10 bases between. Germline values: CDR1 KGHSH, CDR2 LQKENI. The entry originates in a study of glioma-infiltrating T cells. Using RNA template, CDR3s of TCR alpha and beta were amplified with iRepertoire arm-PCR. For one-step reverse transcription and amplification, roughly 85-450 ng of tissue mRNA or PBMC total RNA was used. TCRdb ran MiXCR on the multiplex PCR reads and lists one entry per CDR3 protein. This sample has approximately 110,000 distinct CDR3 sequences, with 23% found just once. General observations from the study: Tissue and blood shared very few CDR3 sequences. Above-expected tissue-blood divergence occurred in all gliomas, most in low-grade ones.

The source is a human donor with low-grade glioma or glioblastoma, undergoing nonglioma brain surgery, or in good health (not recorded which). This chain connects TRBV18 to TRBJ2-7; D is tentatively TRBD1 or TRBD2 (5 bases each). The sample comprised glioma tissue, nonneoplastic brain tissue, or PBMCs (not recorded which). DNA of the CDR3: TGTGCCAGCTCACCACTGGGGGAAAGCTCCTACGAGCAGTACTTC. Amino acids: CASSPLGESSYEQYF.